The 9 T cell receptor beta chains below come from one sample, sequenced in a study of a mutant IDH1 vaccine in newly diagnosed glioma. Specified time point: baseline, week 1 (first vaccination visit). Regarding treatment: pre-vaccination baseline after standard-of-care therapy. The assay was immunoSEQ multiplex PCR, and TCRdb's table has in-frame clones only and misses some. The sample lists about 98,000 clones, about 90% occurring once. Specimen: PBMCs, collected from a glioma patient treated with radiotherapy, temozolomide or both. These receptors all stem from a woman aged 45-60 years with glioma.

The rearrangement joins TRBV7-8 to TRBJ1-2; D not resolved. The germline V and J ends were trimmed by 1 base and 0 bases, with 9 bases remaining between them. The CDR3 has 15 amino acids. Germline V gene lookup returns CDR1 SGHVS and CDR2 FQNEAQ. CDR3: CASSLVEGTNYGYTF. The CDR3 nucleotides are TGTGCCAGCAGCTTAGTTGAGGGCACTAACTATGGCTACACCTTC.

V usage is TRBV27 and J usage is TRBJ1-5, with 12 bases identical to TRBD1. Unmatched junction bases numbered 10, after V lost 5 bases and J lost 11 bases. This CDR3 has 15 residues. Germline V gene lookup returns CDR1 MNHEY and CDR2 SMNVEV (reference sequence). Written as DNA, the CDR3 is TGTGCCAGCAGTCTCTCCGGGACAGGGGGCGAAGCCCAGCATTTT. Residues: CASSLSGTGGEAQHF.

The DNA for the CDR3 is TGTGCCAGCAGCGCAGACAGGGTCCAAGAGACCCAGTACTTC. Protein product: CASSADRVQETQYF. The V and J genes are TRBV7-3 and TRBJ2-5, with 7 bases that match TRBD1. The CDR3 spans 14 residues. CDR1 and CDR2 from the germline V gene are SGHTA and FQGTGA. The J segment lost 1 base and the V segment lost 5 bases, leaving 4 bases of the junction unmatched. The variable domain in full, completed from reference TRBV7-3 and TRBJ2-5, reads GAGVSQTPSNKVTEKGKYVELRCDPISGHTALYWYRQSLGQGPEFLIYFQGTGAADDSGLPNDRFFAVRPEGSVSTLKIQRTERGDSAVYLCASSADRVQETQYFGPGTRLLVL.

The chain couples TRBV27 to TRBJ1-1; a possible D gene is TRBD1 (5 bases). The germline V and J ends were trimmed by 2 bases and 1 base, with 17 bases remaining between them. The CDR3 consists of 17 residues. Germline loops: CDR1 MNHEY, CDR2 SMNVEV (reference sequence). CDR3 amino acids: CASSLNRQQAKNTEAFF. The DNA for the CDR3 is TGTGCCAGCAGTTTAAATAGACAGCAAGCAAAGAACACTGAAGCTTTCTTT.

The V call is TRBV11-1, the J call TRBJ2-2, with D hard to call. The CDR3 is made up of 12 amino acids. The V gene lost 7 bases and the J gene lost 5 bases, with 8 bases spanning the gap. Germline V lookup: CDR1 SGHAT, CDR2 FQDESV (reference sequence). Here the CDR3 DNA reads TGTGCCAGCAATTTGAGAACCGGGGAGCTGTTTTTT. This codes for CASNLRTGELFF.

The CDR3 DNA reads TGTGCTAGTGGTCCCGGGACAGGGCAGTACTTC. Amino acid sequence: CASGPGTGQYF. The chain carries TRBV12-5 and TRBJ2-7; TRBD1 agrees at 8 bases. This CDR3 contains 11 residues. V gave up 5 bases and J gave up 9 bases; unmatched junction bases: 3. The germline gives CDR1 LGHNT, CDR2 FRNRAP.

This CDR3 reads CASFLTGEETQYF. CDR3 nucleotides: TGCGCCAGCTTCCTTACAGGGGAAGAGACCCAGTACTTC. V gene TRBV5-1 combines with J gene TRBJ2-5, with 7 nucleotides matching TRBD1. This CDR3 contains 13 residues. Trimming took 7 bases from V and 3 from J; bases not matched to a gene: 6. Germline loops: CDR1 SGHRS, CDR2 YFSETQ.

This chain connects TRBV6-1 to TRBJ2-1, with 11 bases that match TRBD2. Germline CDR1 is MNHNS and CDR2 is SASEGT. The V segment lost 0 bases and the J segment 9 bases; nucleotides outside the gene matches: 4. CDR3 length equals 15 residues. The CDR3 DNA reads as TGTGCCAGCAGTGAAGCTAGCGGGAGGGCCGGTGAGCAGTTCTTC. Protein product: CASSEASGRAGEQFF.

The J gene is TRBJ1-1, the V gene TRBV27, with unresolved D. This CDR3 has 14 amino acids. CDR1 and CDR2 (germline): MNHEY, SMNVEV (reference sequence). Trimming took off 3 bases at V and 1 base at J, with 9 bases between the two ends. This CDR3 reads CASSFLRGNTEAFF. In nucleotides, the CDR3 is TGTGCCAGCAGTTTCCTCCGGGGGAACACTGAAGCTTTCTTT.